This TCR beta chain was profiled in a study of CD8+ T cells in alopecia areata. The treatment is: oral pan-JAK inhibitor, 5-10 mg twice daily. V was shortened by 3 bases and J by 2 bases, with 12 bases between the two germline ends. CDR3 length: 15 amino acids. Germline loops: CDR1 SGDLS, CDR2 YYNGEE. Only one count was recorded for this clone. Once RNA had been extracted, it was reverse transcribed into cDNA to act as the sequencing template. Sequencing was performed with immunoSEQ multiplex PCR; in TCRdb, only in-frame clones are kept and a portion is missing. The sample includes roughly 190,000 clones, roughly 60% of them seen just once.

The origin of this receptor is a human donor with alopecia areata. This chain joins TRBV9 and TRBJ2-1; the D is unclear. The material sequenced was CD4+ T cells sorted from blood, taken at week 24, from a patient treated with tofacitinib. The CDR3 coding sequence is TGTGCCAGCAGCGCGAAATGGGGTGCCTACAATGAGCAGTTCTTC. It yields the protein CASSAKWGAYNEQFF.